This T cell receptor beta chain came from a study of cytomegalovirus exposure and HLA in healthy donors. Overall study results and limits: Analyses of presence and absence presupposed an approximately uniform sequencing depth across donors. Reports indicate that TCR beta sequences accurately predicted the HLA-A and HLA-B alleles of most subjects. Later on, a genetic analysis was performed. It linked a missense variant in DCLRE1C with V- and J-gene trimming of TCR beta.

Primers for the PCR totalled 60 Vbeta and 13 Jbeta. Original processing methods: In a later analysis, of about 80 million unique beta chains, roughly 9.9 million appeared in at least two donors. TCRdb's table, derived via immunoSEQ multiplex PCR, lists solely in-frame clones and lacks some. The V and J calls and clone size were taken over from that table, and D and trimming were inferred from the DNA. The data contain about 150,000 clones, about 71% of them singletons. The CDR3 is 14 residues long. Germline CDR1 KGHSH, CDR2 LQKENI. The ends were cut back, 5 bases at V and 1 base at J, with 11 bases in the middle. About this clone itself: What it binds is unknown.

The gene calls are TRBV18 and TRBJ1-1, with D perhaps TRBD1 (5 bases). Material for sequencing was PBMCs. The TCR originated in an older woman in good health and CMV-seropositive. The CDR3 coding sequence is TGTGCCAGCTCATATGGCAGGGCGAACACTGAAGCTTTCTTT. Protein product: CASSYGRANTEAFF.